One sample yielded the 17 T cell receptor beta chains listed below, sequenced in a study of CD8 T cells in ankylosing spondylitis. TCRdb re-analysed the 5' RACE reads in MiXCR, keeping a single row per CDR3 protein. The table records approximately 220,000 distinct CDR3 sequences, roughly a tenth of them present only once. The specimen sequenced was blood, either unsorted or a sorted T cell fraction (not recorded which). The source of these receptors is a male donor with ankylosing spondylitis or in good health (not recorded which).

Concerning this clonotype: A much larger clonotype is one base distant, so this may be a read error. The chain links TRBV3-1 to TRBJ1-6; unclear D gene. Germline V gives CDR1 LGHDT, CDR2 YNNKEL (reference sequence). The CDR3 is made up of 13 amino acids. The DNA for the CDR3 is TGTGCCAGCAGCCAGGGTTGGAATTCACCCCACCACTTT. Its translation is CASSQGWNSPHHF.

This clonotype showed up just a few times. V and J are TRBV6-5 and TRBJ2-7, with TRBD2 identical over 7 bases. Germline CDR1 MNHEY, CDR2 SVGAGI. V trimming: 4 bases; J trimming: 7 bases; junction bases outside the gene matches: 13. CDR3 size: 15 residues. CDR3 DNA sequence: TGTGCCAGCAGTTCGTGGGAGGGGCACGTCGGAGAGCAGTACTTC. Protein product: CASSSWEGHVGEQYF.

V usage is TRBV12-3 or TRBV12-4 and J usage is TRBJ1-5; TRBD1 is a possible D gene (6 bases). The CDR3 extends over 15 amino acids. Trimming removed 3 bases from V and 0 bases from J, with 9 bases in between. CDR3 nucleotide sequence: TGTGCCAGCAGTTTGGACAGCAATAGCAATCAGCCCCAGCATTTT. Protein: CASSLDSNSNQPQHF.

This clonotype was found many times. This rearrangement joins TRBV7-8 to TRBJ1-1; perhaps TRBD1 as D (5 bases). V was cut by 2 bases and J by 5 bases, with 15 bases left in between. The CDR3 loop spans 15 amino acids. CDR1 and CDR2 (germline): SGHVS, FQNEAQ. CDR3 sequence: CASSLPPGVLTEAFF. DNA of the CDR3: TGTGCCAGCAGCTTACCGCCGGGGGTTTTGACTGAAGCTTTCTTT.

This clonotype was seen a handful of times. This rearrangement joins TRBV7-6 to TRBJ1-6; D might be TRBD1 (5 bases). This CDR3 has 16 amino acids. CDR1 and CDR2 (germline): SGHVS, FNYEAQ. Trimming removed 4 bases at V and 9 bases at J, with 19 bases between. The CDR3 region is CASSSSADTRTSPLHF. The CDR3 nucleotides read TGTGCCAGCAGCTCCAGTGCGGACACTAGGACTTCACCCCTCCACTTT. Using reference TRBV7-6 and TRBJ1-6 for the parts outside the CDR3, the full variable domain is GAGVSQSPRYKVTKRGQDVALRCDPISGHVSLYWYRQALGQGPEFLTYFNYEAQQDKSGLPNDRFSAERPEGSISTLTIQRTEQRDSAMYRCASSSSADTRTSPLHFGNGTRLTVT.

This chain connects TRBV24-1 to TRBJ1-5; a possible D gene is TRBD1 (6 bases). CDR1 and CDR2 (germline): KGHDR, SFDVKD. The CDR3 sequence is 15 residues long. The CDR3 DNA reads TGTGTATGGGAGCTTGCGGGGACCAGGGGTCAGCCCCAGCATTTT. As protein: CVWELAGTRGQPQHF.

This clonotype occurred many times. The chain employs TRBV20-1 and TRBJ2-1; maybe TRBD2 (5 bases). Germline CDR1 is DFQATT and CDR2 is SNEGSKA (reference sequence). V lost 4 bases and J lost 7, with 8 bases in between. The CDR3 is made up of 11 amino acids. The CDR3: CSAKAVNEQFF. As DNA, the CDR3 is TGCAGTGCTAAAGCGGTGAATGAGCAGTTCTTC.

This chain connects TRBV5-1 to TRBJ2-3, with D hard to call. The CDR3 has 15 residues. V was shortened by 0 bases and J by 0 bases, with 8 bases between the two germline ends. Germline CDR1 is SGHRS and CDR2 is YFSETQ. CDR3 in amino acids: CASSLEVPSTDTQYF. The CDR3 nucleotides read TGCGCCAGCAGCTTGGAAGTCCCTAGCACAGATACGCAGTATTTT.

Details on this clonotype: Possible read error: a much larger clone is one base away. V gene TRBV2 combines with J gene TRBJ2-1; D gene uncertain. The CDR3 length is 14 residues. Germline V lookup: CDR1 SNHLY, CDR2 FYNNEI. V was shortened by 1 base and J by 10 bases, with 14 bases between the two germline ends. The CDR3 is CASSEGARHAEQFF. The CDR3 coding sequence is TGTGCCAGCAGTGAAGGAGCTCGCCACGCCGAGCAGTTCTTC.

CDR3 sequence (DNA): TGTGCCAGCAGCCCCCTGGACAGGGTGGCTTTCTTT. As protein: CASSPLDRVAFF. The chain joins TRBV7-8 to TRBJ1-1; 8 nucleotides agree with TRBD1. This CDR3 spans 12 amino acids. The trim removed 5 bases at V and 11 bases at J, leaving 7 bases unmatched. CDR1 and CDR2 (germline): SGHVS, FQNEAQ. Full variable domain (rest looked up from reference TRBV7-8 and TRBJ1-1): GAGVSQSPRYKVAKRGQDVALRCDPISGHVSLFWYQQALGQGPEFLTYFQNEAQLDKSGLPSDRFFAERPEGSVSTLKIQRTQQEDSAVYLCASSPLDRVAFFGQGTRLTVV.

This clonotype was seen ten or more times. This chain uses TRBV27 with TRBJ2-5; 9 nucleotides line up with TRBD1. Trimming removed 3 bases from V and 2 bases from J; junction bases left unmatched: 4. From germline, CDR1 is MNHEY and CDR2 SMNVEV (reference sequence). This CDR3 has 15 amino acids. The CDR3 DNA reads TGTGCCAGCAGTTTCGGGACAGGGATGCAAGAGACCCAGTACTTC. It codes for CASSFGTGMQETQYF.

This clonotype was seen at least ten times. This rearrangement joins TRBV7-8 to TRBJ2-7; D call uncertain. Germline CDR1 SGHVS, CDR2 FQNEAQ. Trimming took 3 bases from V and 0 from J, leaving 9 bases between them. This CDR3 comprises 14 residues. In DNA, the CDR3 is TGTGCCAGCAGCTTCGGCAGGAGCTCCTACGAGCAGTACTTC. Its translation is CASSFGRSSYEQYF. Looking up the rest from reference TRBV7-8 and TRBJ2-7 gives the full variable domain: GAGVSQSPRYKVAKRGQDVALRCDPISGHVSLFWYQQALGQGPEFLTYFQNEAQLDKSGLPSDRFFAERPEGSVSTLKIQRTQQEDSAVYLCASSFGRSSYEQYFGPGTRLTVT.

The chain is built from TRBV7-9 and TRBJ2-1, with D possibly TRBD2 on 5 matching bases. Trimming took 2 bases from V and 9 from J, leaving 17 bases between them. This CDR3 has 15 residues. Germline V gene data show CDR1 as SEHNR and CDR2 as FQNEAQ (reference sequence). CDR3 DNA sequence: TGTGCCAGCAGCTTAATGAACCTCCGGGGTGGTGAGCAGTTCTTC. Protein product: CASSLMNLRGGEQFF. Variable domain in full (rest from reference TRBV7-9 and TRBJ2-1): DTGVSQNPRHKITKRGQNVTFRCDPISEHNRLYWYRQTLGQGPEFLTYFQNEAQLEKSRLLSDRFSAERPKGSFSTLEIQRTEQGDSAMYLCASSLMNLRGGEQFFGPGTRLTVL.

The chain couples TRBV12-3 or TRBV12-4 to TRBJ2-3; no clear D. Between the trimmed V and J ends, which lost 6 bases and 6 bases, there was a span of 16 bases. The CDR3 is 14 residues long. The CDR3 DNA reads as TGTGCCAGCAGGGCGGACGGACCAGGCGATACGCAGTATTTT. It specifies CASRADGPGDTQYF.

This clonotype has more than one count but fewer than ten. The V call is TRBV12-3 or TRBV12-4, the J call TRBJ2-3, with TRBD1 matching over 7 bases. Unmatched junction bases numbered 12, after V lost 4 bases and J lost 2 bases. The CDR3 has 17 amino acids. CDR3 sequence (DNA): TGTGCCAGCAGTTCCCTCGGACAGGCAACGTCCACAGATACGCAGTATTTT. It encodes CASSSLGQATSTDTQYF.

This clonotype was observed at least ten times. CDR3 bases: TGTGCCAGCAAGGGACAGGGGACCTACGAGCAGTACTTC. It specifies CASKGQGTYEQYF. V usage is TRBV27 and J usage is TRBJ2-7; 10 nucleotides line up with TRBD1. The CDR3 loop spans 13 amino acids. V was pared by 7 bases and J by 2 bases, with 2 bases of the junction left unmatched. Per germline, CDR1 MNHEY and CDR2 SMNVEV (reference sequence).

A note on this clonotype: This may stem from a read error, because a much larger clone lies one nucleotide away. The J gene is TRBJ2-1, the V gene TRBV12-3 or TRBV12-4; TRBD1 matches 7 bases. This CDR3 comprises 15 residues. The CDR3 loop reads CASRDRDRGYNEHFF. The CDR3 coding sequence is TGTGCCAGCAGGGACCGGGACAGAGGCTACAATGAGCATTTCTTC.